A single sample gave rise to the 27 T cell receptor beta chains below, sequenced in a study of cytomegalovirus exposure and HLA in healthy donors. PCR employed 60 Vbeta and 13 Jbeta primers. TCRdb's table, derived via immunoSEQ multiplex PCR, lists solely in-frame clones and lacks some. This sample carries some 140,000 clones, more than 70% of them seen once, and the ten largest clones take 1% to 1.5%. The sequencing input was PBMCs. These receptors were taken from a male donor in good health and CMV-seropositive.

The CDR3, as DNA: TGTGCTAGTGGTTCGCGACTACAGGGAGGGGAAGCAGATACGCAGTATTTT. Protein product: CASGSRLQGGEADTQYF. V and J are TRBV12-5 and TRBJ2-3; the D gene is possibly TRBD2 (7 bases). Per germline, CDR1 LGHNT and CDR2 FRNRAP. The CDR3 runs 17 residues. V shed 4 bases and J shed 4 bases, with 21 bases lying between them.

The CDR3 reads CASSLDRDDTEAFF. The CDR3 DNA is TGTGCCAGCAGCTTAGACAGGGACGACACTGAAGCTTTCTTT. The rearrangement joins TRBV7-6 to TRBJ1-1; possible D gene TRBD1, 6 bases. CDR3 length: 14 residues. V lost 1 base and J lost 3, with 9 bases in between. CDR1 is SGHVS and CDR2 is FNYEAQ in the germline V gene.

In nucleotides, the CDR3 is TGTGCCACCAGCAGAGGCTACGGAGGGGCGACGCCCTACGAGCAGTACTTC. Translating it yields CATSRGYGGATPYEQYF. The gene calls are TRBV15 and TRBJ2-7, with a tentative D call TRBD2 (6 bases). CDR3 size: 17 residues. V lost 1 base, J lost 2 bases, and 18 bases lay in between. The germline V gene encodes CDR1 LNHNV and CDR2 YYDKDF (reference sequence).

The chain couples TRBV11-3 to TRBJ2-3, with a possible D match to TRBD2 (7 bases). Germline CDR1 reads SGHNT; CDR2 reads YENEEA. The CDR3 loop spans 15 amino acids. Trimming pared 5 bases from V and 4 bases from J, leaving 16 bases between. In nucleotides, the CDR3 is TGTGCCAGCAGCCCCCGAGGGGGGGCGGCAGATACGCAGTATTTT. Its protein product is CASSPRGGAADTQYF.

The chain links TRBV5-1 to TRBJ2-5, with D possibly being TRBD1 (5 bases). This CDR3 is 14 amino acids long. The ends were cut back, 2 bases at V and 2 bases at J, with 10 bases in the middle. Germline CDR1 reads SGHRS; CDR2 reads YFSETQ. DNA of the CDR3: TGCGCCAGCAGCTTAGAGGACAAGCAAGAGACCCAGTACTTC. It is translated as CASSLEDKQETQYF.

The chain is built from TRBV7-2 and TRBJ1-2; unclear D gene. Trimming took 3 bases from V and 8 from J, leaving 13 bases between them. Germline lookup yields CDR1 SGHTA and CDR2 FQGNSA. The CDR3 runs to 13 residues. The DNA of the CDR3 is TGTGCCAGCAGCTTCCGCAGGATCTGGGGCTACACCTTC. Amino acid sequence: CASSFRRIWGYTF.

CDR3: CASSPGQGRNYGYTF. The DNA for the CDR3 is TGTGCCAGCTCACCAGGACAGGGGCGTAACTATGGCTACACCTTC. The gene calls are TRBV18 and TRBJ1-2; 9 positions agree with TRBD1. The ends lost 2 bases at V and 1 base at J; junction bases unmatched: 2. The germline CDR1 and CDR2 sequences are KGHSH and LQKENI. The CDR3 spans 15 residues. Supplemented by reference TRBV18 and TRBJ1-2, the full variable domain reads NAGVMQNPRHLVRRRGQEARLRCSPMKGHSHVYWYRQLPEEGLKFMVYLQKENIIDESGMPKERFSAEFPKEGPSILRIQQVVRGDSAAYFCASSPGQGRNYGYTFGSGTRLTVV.

This chain connects TRBV7-9 to TRBJ2-7, with D tentatively TRBD1 (6 bases). The CDR3 covers 13 residues. Germline values: CDR1 SEHNR, CDR2 FQNEAQ (reference sequence). V was cut by 4 bases and J by 3 bases, with 10 bases left in between. CDR3 sequence reads: CASSSGQRYEQYF. DNA of the CDR3: TGTGCCAGCAGCTCCGGACAGCGCTACGAGCAGTACTTC.

This chain connects TRBV5-1 to TRBJ1-2; TRBD1 is a possible D gene (6 bases). Deletions cut 3 bases from V and 3 bases from J, with 21 bases between. Looked up from germline, CDR1 is SGHRS and CDR2 is YFSETQ. This CDR3 has 17 residues. The CDR3 nucleotides are TGCGCCAGCAGCTCCCGGCGTCCCGGGACAAGGGACTATGGCTACACCTTC. Encoded protein: CASSSRRPGTRDYGYTF. Drawing the rest from reference TRBV5-1 and TRBJ1-2, the complete variable domain is KAGVTQTPRYLIKTRGQQVTLSCSPISGHRSVSWYQQTPGQGLQFLFEYFSETQRNKGNFPGRFSGRQFSNSRSEMNVSTLELGDSALYLCASSSRRPGTRDYGYTFGSGTRLTVV.

This chain joins TRBV4-1 and TRBJ2-1; tentative D call: TRBD1 (5 bases). Per germline, CDR1 MGHRA and CDR2 YSYEKL. The CDR3 is 17 amino acids. V lost 1 base to trimming and J lost 0 bases, with 13 bases between them. CDR3 amino acids: CASSQGGARGSYNEQFF. The CDR3 region has the DNA TGCGCCAGCAGCCAAGGCGGCGCAAGGGGCTCCTACAATGAGCAGTTCTTC.

J is TRBJ1-5 and V is TRBV25-1; 8 nucleotides align to TRBD1. With 3 bases clipped from V and 6 bases from J, the junction kept 7 bases outside the gene matches. Per the germline V gene, CDR1 is MGHDK and CDR2 is SYGVNS. This CDR3 has 15 amino acids. Here the CDR3 DNA reads TGTGCCAGCAGTGATACCGGACAGGGTCGTCAGCCCCAGCATTTT. The encoded protein is CASSDTGQGRQPQHF.

This chain uses TRBV7-9 with TRBJ2-1, with a possible D match to TRBD2 (6 bases). The CDR3 extends over 15 amino acids. CDR1 is SEHNR, CDR2 FQNEAQ, per germline (reference sequence). Between the trimmed V and J ends, which lost 5 bases and 2 bases, there was a span of 13 bases. CDR3 loop: CASSPGLGAYNEQFF. In nucleotides, the CDR3 is TGTGCCAGCAGCCCGGGACTGGGAGCCTACAATGAGCAGTTCTTC.

The chain is built from TRBV9 and TRBJ2-2; perhaps TRBD1 as D (6 bases). The V gene lost 0 bases and the J gene lost 4 bases, with 13 bases spanning the gap. The CDR3 runs 16 residues. Germline CDR1 SGDLS, CDR2 YYNGEE. Written as DNA, the CDR3 is TGTGCCAGCAGCGTAGTACAGGGAAGGTCCACCGGGGAGCTGTTTTTT. Translating it yields CASSVVQGRSTGELFF.

V usage is TRBV5-1 and J usage is TRBJ1-1; weak D call: TRBD1 (5 bases). The V end was cut by 3 bases, the J end by 5 bases, with 11 bases between. CDR3 size: 13 residues. CDR1 and CDR2 from the germline V gene are SGHRS and YFSETQ. The CDR3 is CASSWYGGTEAFF. The CDR3 DNA sequence: TGCGCCAGCAGCTGGTACGGGGGGACTGAAGCTTTCTTT.

As DNA, the CDR3 is TGCGCCAGCAGCTTGTTAGCGGGGCTGGAAGAGACCCAGTACTTC. Protein product: CASSLLAGLEETQYF. The chain carries TRBV5-1 and TRBJ2-5, with TRBD2 identical over 8 bases. There are 15 residues in the CDR3. The germline CDR1 and CDR2 sequences are SGHRS and YFSETQ. With 1 base clipped from V and 3 bases from J, the junction kept 5 bases outside the gene matches.

The V and J genes are TRBV15 and TRBJ2-6, with TRBD1 as a possible D gene (6 bases). CDR1 and CDR2 from the germline V gene are LNHNV and YYDKDF (reference sequence). This CDR3 has 14 amino acids. Trimming stripped 8 bases from V and 2 bases from J, with 10 bases between. The CDR3 here is CATSNRAGANVLTF. The CDR3 DNA follows: TGTGCCACCTCAAACAGGGCTGGGGCCAACGTCCTGACTTTC.

The chain couples TRBV7-2 to TRBJ1-5; possibly TRBD1 for D (6 bases). CDR3 length: 15 residues. From germline, CDR1 is SGHTA and CDR2 FQGNSA. Trimming shortened V by 1 base and J by 11 bases, and 18 bases separated the two germline ends. The CDR3 here is CASSLDRDLQLAQHF. CDR3 nucleotide sequence: TGTGCCAGCAGCTTAGACAGGGACCTTCAGTTGGCCCAGCATTTT.

The chain has TRBV11-2 and TRBJ2-3; 10 nucleotides line up with TRBD2. In germline, CDR1 is SGHAT, CDR2 FQNNGV. There are 16 residues in the CDR3. The junction had 7 bases not matched to a gene; V was cut back by 0 bases and J by 7 bases. The CDR3 DNA is TGTGCCAGCAGCTTAGAGGCTAGCGGGGGCTACCATACGCAGTATTTT. Translation gives CASSLEASGGYHTQYF.

This sequence joins TRBV18 and TRBJ2-7; D gene unclear. V was pared by 3 bases and J by 2 bases, with 11 bases between. Germline V gene sequence: CDR1 KGHSH, CDR2 LQKENI. The CDR3 sequence is 14 residues long. CDR3 loop: CASSPPLSPYEQYF. CDR3 DNA sequence: TGTGCCAGCTCACCCCCTTTGAGTCCCTACGAGCAGTACTTC.

The rearrangement links TRBV25-1 to TRBJ1-6; no clear D gene. The V end was cut by 5 bases, the J end by 7 bases, with 9 bases between. The CDR3 length is 13 residues. Germline-derived CDR1 and CDR2 are MGHDK and SYGVNS. The CDR3 DNA follows: TGTGCCAGCAGTTCGACATACAATTCACCCCTCCACTTT. It yields the protein CASSSTYNSPLHF.

The V gene is TRBV27, the J gene TRBJ1-2; 7 nucleotides line up with TRBD1. The CDR3 extends over 13 amino acids. Germline V gene sequence: CDR1 MNHEY, CDR2 SMNVEV (reference sequence). Losses at the gene ends were 4 bases for V and 4 bases for J; bases not matched to a gene: 3. The CDR3, as DNA: TGTGCCAGCAGTTATTCAGGGGGCTATGGCTACACCTTC. It translates to CASSYSGGYGYTF.

V and J are TRBV2 and TRBJ1-5, with a weak D call TRBD1 (5 bases). CDR3 length: 16 residues. CDR1 SNHLY and CDR2 FYNNEI come from the germline V gene. V was trimmed by 7 bases and J by 1 base, leaving 17 bases between them. This chain's CDR3 is CASKGIGVWSNQPQHF. In nucleotides, the CDR3 is TGTGCCAGCAAGGGTATAGGGGTTTGGAGCAATCAGCCCCAGCATTTT. The entire variable domain, with the rest obtained from reference TRBV2 and TRBJ1-5, is as follows: EPEVTQTPSHQVTQMGQEVILRCVPISNHLYFYWYRQILGQKVEFLVSFYNNEISEKSEIFDDQFSVERPDGSNFTLKIRSTKLEDSAMYFCASKGIGVWSNQPQHFGDGTRLSIL.

The V gene is TRBV5-1, the J gene TRBJ1-2; 9 bases are a match to TRBD1. Per the germline V gene, CDR1 is SGHRS and CDR2 is YFSETQ. Trimming at V came to 0 bases and at J to 5 bases, leaving 5 bases not matched to a gene. The CDR3 is 15 amino acids. This chain's CDR3 is CASSLVGQGGYGYTF. The CDR3 nucleotides read TGCGCCAGCAGCTTGGTGGGACAGGGAGGGTATGGCTACACCTTC.

The V and J genes are TRBV2 and TRBJ2-7, with 9 positions matching TRBD1. The V gene end was trimmed by 8 bases and the J gene end by 3 bases; junction bases not matched to a gene: 2. This CDR3 region has 12 residues. Germline V lookup: CDR1 SNHLY, CDR2 FYNNEI. CDR3 nucleotide sequence: TGTGCCAGCCGACAGGGGGACTACGAGCAGTACTTC. It translates to CASRQGDYEQYF.

V and J are TRBV27 and TRBJ1-2, with TRBD1 matching 9 bases. The V gene end was trimmed by 0 bases and the J gene end by 2 bases; junction bases not matched to a gene: 10. This CDR3 is built from 18 residues. Germline V gives CDR1 MNHEY, CDR2 SMNVEV (reference sequence). The CDR3 nucleotides read TGTGCCAGCAGTTTATCCCACGCGGGACAGGGCGGGAACTATGGCTACACCTTC. Translation: CASSLSHAGQGGNYGYTF.

There are a few counts of this clone. Other DNA variants within this sample encode the same CDR3. The chain has TRBV7-2 and TRBJ1-3, with D unclear. Germline CDR1 is SGHTA and CDR2 is FQGNSA. CDR3 length equals 13 residues. The germline V and J ends were trimmed by 1 base and 4 bases, with 5 bases remaining between them. The CDR3 nucleotides are TGTGCCAGCAGCTTAGGGCAAGGAAACACCATATATTTT. This gives the protein CASSLGQGNTIYF.

This rearrangement joins TRBV27 to TRBJ1-5; 9 bases fit TRBD1. The CDR3 is 17 residues long. From germline, CDR1 is MNHEY and CDR2 SMNVEV (reference sequence). J lost 5 bases, V lost 5 bases, and 13 bases had no gene match. CDR3 coding DNA: TGTGCCAGCAGTCCGACTAGCCGGGACAGGGTACATCAGCCCCAGCATTTT. Translated, it gives CASSPTSRDRVHQPQHF.